The TCR beta chain under discussion was sequenced for a study of T-cell memory formation after mild COVID-19. Across the whole study: TCR clusters were mostly confined to one donor each.

MiXCR, run by TCRdb on the 5' RACE reads, gives a single entry per CDR3 protein. This sample has about 38,000 distinct CDR3 sequences, with roughly 11% found just once. Study-wide results and caveats: The pre-infection memory compartment contained some responding clones, suggesting cross-reactive memory joined. CD4+ contracting clones were found mainly in CM and EM, and CD8+ ones in EMRA.

Germline lookup yields CDR1 DFQATT and CDR2 SNEGSKA (reference sequence). The CDR3 is made up of 16 amino acids. V shed 1 base, J shed 7 bases, and the junction held 14 bases outside the gene matches. This clonotype was observed many times. The antigen is unknown. This receptor was identified in a man aged 18 to 29 who had mild COVID-19 (a few samples of this study predate the infection). Cell type and time point are not known. The chain uses TRBV20-1 and TRBJ2-5, with TRBD2 identical over 8 bases. Sequenced: PBMCs or a T cell subset sorted from them (not recorded which). CDR3: CSARAPTGGLVGTQYF. As DNA, the CDR3 is TGCAGTGCTAGAGCCCCAACGGGGGGGCTGGTAGGGACCCAGTACTTC.